These T cell receptor beta chains were read from a single sample in a study of technical replicates of blood from a few donors. Sequenced by immunoSEQ multiplex PCR; TCRdb stores in-frame clones only, minus some. This table holds roughly 90,000 clones, under 95% found once. Sequencing input: T cells isolated from PBMCs. Every receptor here comes from a human donor in good health. The CDR3 runs from the conserved cysteine through the conserved F or W. D genes are given only for firm matches. Clone size appears in some rows only: once, few, many, or a class for an expanded clone.

size: -; length: 13; V: TRBV19; D: -; J: TRBJ1-2; DNA: TGTGCCAGTAGTGGCCCCCTCATTTATGGCTACACCTTC; CDR3: CASSGPLIYGYTF
size: -; length: 16; V: TRBV5-1; D: TRBD2; J: TRBJ2-3; DNA: TGCGCCAGCAGCTCCCGACTAGCGGGAGGGATCGATACGCAGTATTTT; CDR3: CASSSRLAGGIDTQYF
size: -; length: 14; V: TRBV2; D: TRBD1; J: TRBJ2-5; DNA: TGTGCCAGCAGAGAGACAGGGGGCAAAGAGACCCAGTACTTC; CDR3: CASRETGGKETQYF
size: -; length: 17; V: TRBV2; D: TRBD1; J: TRBJ2-1; DNA: TGTGCCAGCAGCGACCCCTCGGGGACAGGGGGCTACAATGAGCAGTTCTTC; CDR3: CASSDPSGTGGYNEQFF
size: once; length: 13; V: TRBV29-1; D: TRBD1; J: TRBJ2-1; DNA: TGCAGCGATACGGGACAGGGGGACAATGAGCAGTTCTTC; CDR3: CSDTGQGDNEQFF
size: once; length: 18; V: TRBV11-2; D: TRBD2; J: TRBJ2-3; DNA: TGTGCCAGCAGCTTAGTCGCCGGGACTAGCGGGGTCACAGATACGCAGTATTTT; CDR3: CASSLVAGTSGVTDTQYF
size: -; length: 15; V: TRBV6-1; D: -; J: TRBJ1-1; DNA: TGTGCCAGCAGTGAATTACGAGCAATGAACACTGAAGCTTTCTTT; CDR3: CASSELRAMNTEAFF
size: -; length: 13; V: TRBV29-1; D: -; J: TRBJ1-1; DNA: TGCAGCGGGTTCCATCGGGGGAACACTGAAGCTTTCTTT; CDR3: CSGFHRGNTEAFF
size: few; length: 17; V: TRBV12-5; D: TRBD1; J: TRBJ2-2; DNA: TGTGCTAGTGGTTTGGATAGGGCAGGGGGAAATACCGGGGAGCTGTTTTTT; CDR3: CASGLDRAGGNTGELFF
size: -; length: 14; V: TRBV28; D: TRBD1; J: TRBJ2-7; DNA: TGTGCCAGCAGTCCTAGGACAGGGGCCTACGAGCAGTACTTC; CDR3: CASSPRTGAYEQYF
size: once; length: 11; V: TRBV28; D: -; J: TRBJ2-7; DNA: TGTGCCAGCAGTTTGGCATACGAGCAGTACTTC; CDR3: CASSLAYEQYF
size: -; length: 14; V: TRBV6-5; D: TRBD2; J: TRBJ2-1; DNA: TGTGCCAGCAGTTCCAAGACTAGCGGGAGGCAGCAGTTCTTC; CDR3: CASSSKTSGRQQFF
size: -; length: 14; V: TRBV4-2; D: -; J: TRBJ2-3; DNA: TGTGCCAGCAGCCAAGAGCGGGTTTTAGATACGCAGTATTTT; CDR3: CASSQERVLDTQYF
size: -; length: 14; V: TRBV28; D: -; J: TRBJ2-7; DNA: TGTGCCAGCAGTTTACAGGGGCGTCCCTACGAGCAGTACTTC; CDR3: CASSLQGRPYEQYF
size: -; length: 16; V: TRBV27; D: -; J: TRBJ1-5; DNA: TGTGCCAGCAGATCGGGGGAGACGAATAGCAATCAGCCCCAGCATTTT; CDR3: CASRSGETNSNQPQHF
size: -; length: 14; V: TRBV11-3; D: -; J: TRBJ2-5; DNA: TGTGCCAGCAGCTTAAGAGAAAATCTCGAGACCCAGTACTTC; CDR3: CASSLRENLETQYF
size: -; length: 14; V: TRBV11-3; D: TRBD1; J: TRBJ2-7; DNA: TGTGCCAGCAGCCAAGGACAGGGGGCACAGGAGCAGTACTTC; CDR3: CASSQGQGAQEQYF
size: -; length: 14; V: TRBV5-1; D: -; J: TRBJ2-2; DNA: TGCGCCAGCAGCTTTACAGGGTTACCTGGGGAGCTGTTTTTT; CDR3: CASSFTGLPGELFF
size: -; length: 14; V: TRBV6-5; D: TRBD1; J: TRBJ1-2; DNA: TGTGCCAGCAGTTCGGGACAGGAAATCTATGGCTACACCTTC; CDR3: CASSSGQEIYGYTF
size: -; length: 13; V: TRBV10-1; D: TRBD1; J: TRBJ1-2; DNA: TGCGCCAGCAGTGTCGGGACAGGCTATGGCTACACCTTC; CDR3: CASSVGTGYGYTF
size: once; length: 15; V: TRBV5-4; D: -; J: TRBJ1-1; DNA: TGTGCCAGCAGCTCACCGGGCAGGGAGGACACTGAAGCTTTCTTT; CDR3: CASSSPGREDTEAFF
size: -; length: 15; V: TRBV7-8; D: TRBD1; J: TRBJ2-7; DNA: TGTGCCAGCAGCTTCCGGACAGGGCCCACCTACGAGCAGTACTTC; CDR3: CASSFRTGPTYEQYF
size: -; length: 16; V: TRBV6-1; D: -; J: TRBJ1-2; DNA: TGTGCCAGCAGTGAGGGGGGACTTATTCCACTCAGGGGCTACACCTTC; CDR3: CASSEGGLIPLRGYTF
size: -; length: 14; V: TRBV6-6; D: TRBD1; J: TRBJ1-1; DNA: TGTGCCAGCATTAGGGGGACAGTGAACACTGAAGCTTTCTTT; CDR3: CASIRGTVNTEAFF